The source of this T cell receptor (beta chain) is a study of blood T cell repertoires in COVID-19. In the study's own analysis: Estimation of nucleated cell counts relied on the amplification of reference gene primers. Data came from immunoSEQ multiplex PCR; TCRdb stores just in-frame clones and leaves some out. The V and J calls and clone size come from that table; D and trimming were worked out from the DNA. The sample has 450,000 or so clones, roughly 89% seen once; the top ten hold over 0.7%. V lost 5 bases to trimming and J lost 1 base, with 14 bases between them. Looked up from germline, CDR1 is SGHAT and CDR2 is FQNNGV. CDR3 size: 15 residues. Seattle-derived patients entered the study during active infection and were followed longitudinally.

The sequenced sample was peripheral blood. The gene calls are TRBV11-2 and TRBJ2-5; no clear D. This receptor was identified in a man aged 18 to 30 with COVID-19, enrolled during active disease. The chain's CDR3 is CASSVSLQVQETQYF. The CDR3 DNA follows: TGTGCCAGCAGCGTTAGTCTCCAGGTCCAAGAGACCCAGTACTTC.